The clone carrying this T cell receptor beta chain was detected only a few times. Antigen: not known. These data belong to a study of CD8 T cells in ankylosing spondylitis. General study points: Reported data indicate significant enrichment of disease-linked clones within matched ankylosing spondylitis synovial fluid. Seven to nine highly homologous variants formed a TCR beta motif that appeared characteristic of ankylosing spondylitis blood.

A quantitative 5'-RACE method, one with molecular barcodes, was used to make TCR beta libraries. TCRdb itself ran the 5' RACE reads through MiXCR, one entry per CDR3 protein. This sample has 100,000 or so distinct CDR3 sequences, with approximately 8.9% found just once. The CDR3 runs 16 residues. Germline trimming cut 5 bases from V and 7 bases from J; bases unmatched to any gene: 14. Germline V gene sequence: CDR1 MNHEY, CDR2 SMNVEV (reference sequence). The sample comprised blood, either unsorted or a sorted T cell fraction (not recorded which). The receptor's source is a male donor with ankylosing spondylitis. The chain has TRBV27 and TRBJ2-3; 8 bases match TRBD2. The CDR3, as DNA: TGTGCCAGCAGTCCATCCCTTGGCGGGAGGACTTATACGCAGTATTTT. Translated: CASSPSLGGRTYTQYF.